The source of this T cell receptor (beta chain) is a study of blood T cell repertoires in COVID-19. Study-wide background: The United States, Italy and Spain were the sources of the acute and convalescent COVID-19 samples. PBMCs, B-cell-depleted T cells, or T cells provided the cDNA or gDNA that made up the material.

Study processing details: By means of reference gene primer amplification, nucleated cell counts were estimated. Produced via immunoSEQ multiplex PCR; TCRdb's table is partial and in-frame only. V, J and clone size are those of that table, while D and trimming were read from the DNA. The sample consists of some 250,000 clones, approximately 81% of them appearing once. From germline, CDR1 is MNHEY and CDR2 SVGAGI. The CDR3 runs 13 residues. V shed 8 bases and J shed 4 bases, with 14 bases lying between them. The sample taken for sequencing was peripheral blood. The clonotype originates from a woman aged 55-70 years with active or convalescent COVID-19. The chain joins TRBV6-5 to TRBJ1-1, with D possibly being TRBD1 (6 bases). CDR3 DNA: TGTGCCAGCTCAAATACAGGGAGCACTGAAGCTTTCTTT. Residues: CASSNTGSTEAFF.